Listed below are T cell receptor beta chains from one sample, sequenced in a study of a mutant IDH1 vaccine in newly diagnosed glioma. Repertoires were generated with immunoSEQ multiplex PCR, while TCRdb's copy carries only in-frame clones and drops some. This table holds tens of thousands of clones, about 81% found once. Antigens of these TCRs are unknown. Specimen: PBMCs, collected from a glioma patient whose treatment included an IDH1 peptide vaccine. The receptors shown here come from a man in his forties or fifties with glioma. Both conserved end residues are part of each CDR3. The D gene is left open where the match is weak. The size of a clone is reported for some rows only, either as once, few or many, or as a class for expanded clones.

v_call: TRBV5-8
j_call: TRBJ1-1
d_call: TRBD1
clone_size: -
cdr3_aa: CASSRTGVPGEAFF
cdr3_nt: TGTGCCAGCAGCCGGACAGGGGTCCCAGGTGAAGCTTTCTTT

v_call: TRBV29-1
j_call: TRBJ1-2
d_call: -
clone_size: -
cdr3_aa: CSVDGRHYGYTF
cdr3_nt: TGCAGCGTTGATGGCCGTCACTATGGCTACACCTTC

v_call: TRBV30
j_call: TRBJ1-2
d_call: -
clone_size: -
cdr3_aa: CAWIQTRGAYGYTF
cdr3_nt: TGTGCCTGGATCCAGACTCGGGGGGCATATGGCTACACCTTC

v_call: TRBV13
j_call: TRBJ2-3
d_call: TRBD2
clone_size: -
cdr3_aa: CASSLWGSGRTDTQYF
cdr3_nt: TGTGCCAGCAGCTTATGGGGTAGCGGGAGAACAGATACGCAGTATTTT

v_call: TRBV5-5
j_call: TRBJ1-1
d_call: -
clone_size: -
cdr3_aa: CASSPPRFRDTEAFF
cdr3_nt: TGTGCCAGCAGCCCCCCCCGGTTTAGGGACACTGAAGCTTTCTTT

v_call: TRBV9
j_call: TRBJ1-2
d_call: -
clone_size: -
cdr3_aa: CASSVAPTMGVYGYTF
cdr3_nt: TGTGCCAGCAGCGTAGCCCCAACCATGGGGGTCTATGGCTACACCTTC

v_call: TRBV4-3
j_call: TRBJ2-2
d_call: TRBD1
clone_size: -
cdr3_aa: CASSARQGNTGELFF
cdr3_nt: TGCGCCAGCAGCGCCCGACAGGGCAACACCGGGGAGCTGTTTTTT

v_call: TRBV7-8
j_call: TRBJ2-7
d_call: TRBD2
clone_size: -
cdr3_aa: CASSLEESGTSGTYPYEQYF
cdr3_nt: TGTGCCAGCAGCTTAGAGGAATCCGGGACTAGCGGGACCTACCCCTACGAGCAGTACTTC

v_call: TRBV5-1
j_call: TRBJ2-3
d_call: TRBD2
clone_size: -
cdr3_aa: CASSPPLAASSTDTQYF
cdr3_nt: TGCGCCAGCAGCCCCCCCCTAGCGGCTTCCTCCACAGATACGCAGTATTTT

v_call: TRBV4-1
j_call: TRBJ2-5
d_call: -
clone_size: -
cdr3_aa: CASSLLWETQYF
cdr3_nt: TGCGCCAGCAGCCTTCTTTGGGAGACCCAGTACTTC

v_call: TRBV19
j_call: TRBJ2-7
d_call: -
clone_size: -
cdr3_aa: CASSWTGAYEQYF
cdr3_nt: TGTGCCAGTAGTTGGACGGGCGCCTACGAGCAGTACTTC

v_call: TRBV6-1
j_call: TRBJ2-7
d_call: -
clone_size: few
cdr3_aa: CASSGPGTSYEQYF
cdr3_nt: TGTGCCAGCAGTGGCCCGGGGACCTCCTACGAGCAGTACTTC

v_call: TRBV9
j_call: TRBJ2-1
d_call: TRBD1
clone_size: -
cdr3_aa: CASSASGTGSINEQFF
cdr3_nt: TGTGCCAGCAGCGCCTCCGGGACAGGATCCATCAATGAGCAGTTCTTC

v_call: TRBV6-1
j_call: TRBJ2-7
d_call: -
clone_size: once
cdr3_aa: CASSERQSYSYEQYF
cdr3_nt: TGTGCCAGCAGTGAGAGACAGTCCTACTCCTACGAGCAGTACTTC